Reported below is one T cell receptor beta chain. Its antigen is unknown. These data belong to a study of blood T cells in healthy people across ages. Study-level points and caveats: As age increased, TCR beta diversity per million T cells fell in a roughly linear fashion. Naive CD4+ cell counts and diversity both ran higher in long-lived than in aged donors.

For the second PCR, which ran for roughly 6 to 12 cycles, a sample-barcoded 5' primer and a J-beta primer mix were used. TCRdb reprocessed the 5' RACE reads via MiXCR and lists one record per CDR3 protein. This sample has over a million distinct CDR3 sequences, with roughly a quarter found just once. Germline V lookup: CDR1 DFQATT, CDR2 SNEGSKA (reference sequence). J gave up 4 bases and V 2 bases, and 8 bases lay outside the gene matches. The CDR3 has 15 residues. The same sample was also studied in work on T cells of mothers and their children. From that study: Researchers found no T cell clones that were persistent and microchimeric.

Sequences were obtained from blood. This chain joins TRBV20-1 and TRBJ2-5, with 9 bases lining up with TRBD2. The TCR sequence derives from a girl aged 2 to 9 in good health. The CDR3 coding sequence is TGCAGTGCTAGATTGCGGCGGGAGGGCGGAGAGACCCAGTACTTC. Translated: CSARLRREGGETQYF.